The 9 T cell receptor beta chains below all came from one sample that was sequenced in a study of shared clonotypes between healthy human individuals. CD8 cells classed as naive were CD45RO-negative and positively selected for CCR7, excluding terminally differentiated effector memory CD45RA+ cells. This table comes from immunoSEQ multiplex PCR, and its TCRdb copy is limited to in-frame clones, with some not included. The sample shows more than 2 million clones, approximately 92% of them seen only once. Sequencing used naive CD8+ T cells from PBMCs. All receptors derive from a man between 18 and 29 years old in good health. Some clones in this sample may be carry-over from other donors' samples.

The CDR3 sequence: CASSPTGTDNQPQHF. CDR3 nucleotide sequence: TGTGCCAGCAGTCCTACGGGGACGGACAATCAGCCCCAGCATTTT. The rearrangement links TRBV27 to TRBJ1-5; D possibly corresponds to TRBD1 (5 bases). The CDR3 length is 15 residues. Trimming pared 5 bases from V and 3 bases from J, leaving 14 bases between. Germline V gene data show CDR1 as MNHEY and CDR2 as SMNVEV (reference sequence).

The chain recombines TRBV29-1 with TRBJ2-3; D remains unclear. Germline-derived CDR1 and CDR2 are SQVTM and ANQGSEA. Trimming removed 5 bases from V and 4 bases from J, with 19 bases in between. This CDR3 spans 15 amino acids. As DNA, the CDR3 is TGCAGCGTTATTCCCTGGGGAATCCCGGCAGATACGCAGTATTTT. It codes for CSVIPWGIPADTQYF.

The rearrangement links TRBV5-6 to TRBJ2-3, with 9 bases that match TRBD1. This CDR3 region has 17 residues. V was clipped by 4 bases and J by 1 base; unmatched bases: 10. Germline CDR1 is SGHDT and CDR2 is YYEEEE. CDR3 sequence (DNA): TGTGCCAGCAGCCAACTTGATTGGACAGGGGGCACAGATACGCAGTATTTT. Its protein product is CASSQLDWTGGTDTQYF.

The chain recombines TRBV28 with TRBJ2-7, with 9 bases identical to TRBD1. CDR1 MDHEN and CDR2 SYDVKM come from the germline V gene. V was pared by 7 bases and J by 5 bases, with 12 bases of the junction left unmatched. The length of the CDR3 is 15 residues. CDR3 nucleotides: TGTGCCAGCACCCTCCCCGGGACAGGGAACGACGAGCAGTACTTC. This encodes CASTLPGTGNDEQYF.

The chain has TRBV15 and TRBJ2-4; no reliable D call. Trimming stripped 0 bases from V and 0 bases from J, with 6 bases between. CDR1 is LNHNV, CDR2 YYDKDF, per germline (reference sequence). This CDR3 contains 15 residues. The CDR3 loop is CATSREARAKNIQYF. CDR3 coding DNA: TGTGCCACCAGCAGAGAAGCCAGAGCCAAAAACATTCAGTACTTC.

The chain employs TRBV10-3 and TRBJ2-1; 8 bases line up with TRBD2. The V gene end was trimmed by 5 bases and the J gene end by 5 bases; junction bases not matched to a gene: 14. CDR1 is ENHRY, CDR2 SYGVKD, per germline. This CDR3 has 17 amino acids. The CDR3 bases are TGTGCCATCAGTAGACTCCCATCCGGGACTAGGGACAATGAGCAGTTCTTC. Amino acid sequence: CAISRLPSGTRDNEQFF.

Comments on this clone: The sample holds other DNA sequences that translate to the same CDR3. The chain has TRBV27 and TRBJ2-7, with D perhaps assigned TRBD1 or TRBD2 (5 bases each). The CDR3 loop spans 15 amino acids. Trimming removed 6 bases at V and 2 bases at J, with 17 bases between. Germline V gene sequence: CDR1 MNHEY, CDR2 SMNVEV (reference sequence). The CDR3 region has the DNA TGTGCCAGCAGCTTAACCGGGACGGGTACCTACGAGCAGTACTTC. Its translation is CASSLTGTGTYEQYF.

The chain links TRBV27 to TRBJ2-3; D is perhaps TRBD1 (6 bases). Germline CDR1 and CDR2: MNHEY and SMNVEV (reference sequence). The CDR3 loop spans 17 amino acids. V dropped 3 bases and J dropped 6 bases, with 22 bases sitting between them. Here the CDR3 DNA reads TGTGCCAGCAGTTTCCCCCCGGCCGCCGGGACAATCGATACGCAGTATTTT. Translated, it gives CASSFPPAAGTIDTQYF.

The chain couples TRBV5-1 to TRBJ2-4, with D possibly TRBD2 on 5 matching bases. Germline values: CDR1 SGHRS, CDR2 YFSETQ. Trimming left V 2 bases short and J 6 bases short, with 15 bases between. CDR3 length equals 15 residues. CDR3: CASSFLGSERNIQYF. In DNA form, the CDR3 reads TGCGCCAGCAGCTTTCTTGGTAGCGAGAGAAACATTCAGTACTTC.